This T cell receptor beta chain is from a study of T cell responses to AZD1222 COVID-19 vaccine. Whole-study findings and limits: Clonal diversity was possibly underestimated, and the donors were mostly white British, with more females. After the peak T cell response, and only then, were repertoires sampled. With two AZD1222 doses given, Spike-specific TCR breadth and depth both rose.

This table comes from immunoSEQ multiplex PCR, and its TCRdb copy is limited to in-frame clones, with some not included. This sample carries over 150,000 clones, about 83% of them seen once, and the ten largest clones take around 1%. Note on this clone: What it recognizes is unknown.

The TCR comes from an adult who received the AZD1222 COVID-19 vaccine. The material sequenced was peripheral blood, taken 28 days after the second AZD1222 dose.

For the CDR3, the DNA is TGTGCCAGCAGCCCGAACGAGGACTCCCTACTGAACACTGAAGCTTTCTTT. As protein: CASSPNEDSLLNTEAFF. The gene calls are TRBV7-8 and TRBJ1-1, with D unresolved. The germline V and J ends were trimmed by 5 bases and 0 bases, with 19 bases remaining between them. The germline gives CDR1 SGHVS, CDR2 FQNEAQ. This CDR3 is 17 amino acids long.